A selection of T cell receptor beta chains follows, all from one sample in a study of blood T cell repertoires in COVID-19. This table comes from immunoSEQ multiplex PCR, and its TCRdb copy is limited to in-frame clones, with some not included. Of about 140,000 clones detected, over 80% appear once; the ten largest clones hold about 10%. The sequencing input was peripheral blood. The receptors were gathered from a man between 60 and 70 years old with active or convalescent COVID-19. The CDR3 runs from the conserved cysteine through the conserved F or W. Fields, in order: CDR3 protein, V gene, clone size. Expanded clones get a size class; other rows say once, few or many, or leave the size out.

CDR3: CASSLVDREGTDTQYF
V: TRBV5-1
size: -

CDR3: CASSFLSGTDTQYF
V: TRBV28
size: -

CDR3: CASSRTGERTEAFF
V: TRBV19
size: -

CDR3: CASSPRDSVANYGYTF
V: TRBV5-1
size: -

CDR3: CASSLASGREETQYF
V: TRBV7-9
size: once

CDR3: CASSFQQGKPDF
V: TRBV6-2/TRBV6-3
size: -

CDR3: CASSHMRLADLAKNIQYF
V: TRBV11-2
size: -

CDR3: CASSFRDNRPTEAFF
V: TRBV7-8
size: -

CDR3: CSASLYATPEGYTF
V: TRBV29-1
size: few

CDR3: CASSLNPGLAFNEQFF
V: TRBV7-8
size: -

CDR3: CASSSAGVRDEQFF
V: TRBV6-2/TRBV6-3
size: -

CDR3: CASSLSGVVETQYF
V: TRBV5-1
size: -

CDR3: CASSPARRNTIYF
V: TRBV18
size: -

CDR3: CASSEAGGSSYEQYF
V: TRBV6-1
size: -

CDR3: CASSSTGYGYTF
V: TRBV7-2
size: few

CDR3: CASSLESVRMISGNTIYF
V: TRBV7-2
size: -

CDR3: CASSLITGAAYNEQFF
V: TRBV5-1
size: -

CDR3: CASRFTGQWGYTF
V: TRBV5-4
size: once

CDR3: CASSPRRASGEQYF
V: TRBV18
size: -

CDR3: CASSIGTIQETQYF
V: TRBV5-1
size: -

CDR3: CASSSGLNYEQYF
V: TRBV5-4
size: -

CDR3: CASRSGTVGNQPQHF
V: TRBV2
size: -

CDR3: CASSDGIRGNQPQHF
V: TRBV10-2
size: -

CDR3: CASSGGHAAYNEQFF
V: TRBV6-2/TRBV6-3
size: -

CDR3: CASSPRVLNTEAFF
V: TRBV2
size: -

CDR3: CASSVGSVYTDTQYF
V: TRBV9
size: -

CDR3: CASSGGQGSPLHF
V: TRBV10-2
size: -

CDR3: CASSETGTGQGEQFF
V: TRBV28
size: -

CDR3: CASSITSGPYEQYF
V: TRBV19
size: -

CDR3: CASSLGQPGVETQYF
V: TRBV7-9
size: once

CDR3: CASSLGAGGDEQYF
V: TRBV7-2
size: once

CDR3: CASSLQRAGYNEQFF
V: TRBV11-2
size: -

CDR3: CASRDDRGANYGYTF
V: TRBV6-5
size: -

CDR3: CASSLGASGSLGANVLTF
V: TRBV5-1
size: -

CDR3: CASSLTGGGIQYF
V: TRBV7-2
size: -

CDR3: CASSQAPLETQYF
V: TRBV4-1
size: -

CDR3: CASSRQGLNTGELFF
V: TRBV5-6
size: -

CDR3: CASRFGFGTDTQYF
V: TRBV6-5
size: -

CDR3: CASSPRGQQETQYF
V: TRBV9
size: -

CDR3: CASSRGLAPDTQYF
V: TRBV14
size: once

CDR3: CASTPREGRAGDTQYF
V: TRBV5-4
size: -

CDR3: CASSFRDSSYEQYF
V: TRBV28
size: -

CDR3: CASSERGTSGNNEQFF
V: TRBV6-4
size: -

CDR3: CASSLGGYRQETQYF
V: TRBV5-5
size: -

CDR3: CASSLARSVEKLFF
V: TRBV7-8
size: -

CDR3: CASSLGNGRTSYEQYF
V: TRBV7-2
size: -

CDR3: CASSPQGGRNTEAFF
V: TRBV6-2/TRBV6-3
size: -

CDR3: CASSDSFRDTGELFF
V: TRBV6-4
size: -

CDR3: CASSLRTSSYNEQFF
V: TRBV11-3
size: -

CDR3: CASHNQQGGFYQPQHF
V: TRBV19
size: -